In its sample, the clone carrying this T cell receptor beta chain ranks as medium-sized (0.01 to 0.1%). The antigen is undetermined. The sample originates from a study of immune heterogeneity within non-small cell lung tumors. Study-level information: Squamous cell carcinomas accounted for 4 of the tumors, non-squamous carcinomas for approximately 10, and 1 was not otherwise specified. Study-wide results and caveats: Multiple tumor sites within a patient showed recurrence of identical dominant CDR3 beta clonotypes; site-unique high-frequency clones were present as well.

Amplifying TCR beta CDR3 involved multiplex PCR carried out with 32 V and 13 J primers. TCRdb fed the multiplex PCR reads into MiXCR, producing one record per CDR3 protein. The table has 3,000 to 4,000 distinct CDR3 sequences, roughly 27% seen once. The template for each sample was 450 to 750 ng of genomic DNA, which had been extracted from bulk tumor tissue. While surgery was under way, several biopsies spaced far apart were taken per primary tumor. Each patient presented with untreated, newly diagnosed non-small cell lung cancer and received curative surgery. Germline CDR1 MNHNS, CDR2 SASEGT. V lost 8 bases to trimming and J lost 0 bases, with 9 bases between them. CDR3 length: 13 amino acids.

The source material was lung tumor tissue. The sequence came from a man in his sixties with non-small cell lung cancer. This chain connects TRBV6-1 to TRBJ2-3; D not resolved. The CDR3 DNA follows: TGTGCCAGCGGCCAATCGAGCACAGATACGCAGTATTTT. Translation: CASGQSSTDTQYF.